The 18 T cell receptor beta chains below come from one sample, sequenced in a study of CD8 T cells in Susac syndrome. A quantity of roughly 0.5 to 1 ug RNA underwent reverse transcription using random hexamers. TCRdb recomputed calls from the immunoSEQ multiplex PCR reads with MiXCR, one row per CDR3 protein. The sample yields some 120,000 distinct CDR3 sequences, around 96% seen once. Sequenced: CD4+ T cells from PBMCs. The origin of the receptors is a human donor in good health.

The genes are TRBV6-2 or TRBV6-3 and TRBJ2-1; no reliable D call. With 7 bases removed from V and 4 bases from J, the gap between germline ends came to 11 bases. This CDR3 comprises 13 residues. In germline, CDR1 is MNHEY, CDR2 SVGEGT. The CDR3 protein is CASKSGAYNEQFF. CDR3 coding DNA: TGTGCCAGCAAGTCCGGAGCTTACAATGAGCAGTTCTTC.

In this sample, this clonotype turned up once. This chain joins TRBV10-1 and TRBJ2-2; no definite D call. This CDR3 has 14 amino acids. Germline V gives CDR1 WNHNN, CDR2 SYGVQD (reference sequence). V gave up 4 bases and J gave up 0 bases, with 6 bases separating them. The CDR3 reads CASSGNANTGELFF. The CDR3 DNA reads as TGCGCCAGCAGTGGCAACGCGAACACCGGGGAGCTGTTTTTT.

This chain joins TRBV6-5 and TRBJ2-7; D not resolved. This CDR3 spans 13 amino acids. Germline V gives CDR1 MNHEY, CDR2 SVGAGI. Between the trimmed V and J ends, which lost 11 bases and 2 bases, there was a span of 16 bases. CDR3 bases: TGTGCCGCTAAGGACGGCCCCACCTACGAGCAGTACTTC. It translates to CAAKDGPTYEQYF.

The chain carries TRBV4-3 and TRBJ2-6; D is perhaps TRBD1 (6 bases). The CDR3 spans 16 residues. V was cut by 3 bases and J by 4 bases, with 13 bases left in between. CDR1 LGHNA and CDR2 YSLEER come from the germline V gene. The CDR3 is CASSQMQGTGANVLTF. The CDR3 DNA reads TGCGCCAGCAGCCAGATGCAGGGGACAGGGGCCAACGTCCTGACTTTC.

J is TRBJ1-2 and V is TRBV7-2, with 7 bases lining up with TRBD1. V trimming: 4 bases; J trimming: 0 bases; junction bases outside the gene matches: 5. The CDR3 length is 15 residues. From germline, CDR1 is SGHTA and CDR2 FQGNSA. The CDR3 loop is CASSSGQPTNYGYTF. CDR3 DNA: TGTGCCAGCAGCTCGGGACAGCCTACTAACTATGGCTACACCTTC.

The chain couples TRBV5-1 to TRBJ2-1, with TRBD2 as a possible D gene (6 bases). Germline CDR1 and CDR2: SGHRS and YFSETQ. The ends were cut back, 4 bases at V and 6 bases at J, with 23 bases in the middle. The CDR3 contains 17 residues. This CDR3 reads CASSIRDSLLRLNEQFF. In DNA form, the CDR3 reads TGCGCCAGCAGCATCCGGGACTCCCTCCTGCGGCTCAATGAGCAGTTCTTC.

J is TRBJ1-3 and V is TRBV2, with D perhaps TRBD1 (5 bases). Germline V gene lookup returns CDR1 SNHLY and CDR2 FYNNEI. V was pared by 8 bases and J by 4 bases, with 9 bases between. The CDR3 has 12 amino acids. The CDR3 DNA is TGTGCCAGCGACAGTAGGGGAAACACCATATATTTT. It codes for CASDSRGNTIYF. The complete variable domain, with remaining parts taken from reference TRBV2 and TRBJ1-3, reads EPEVTQTPSHQVTQMGQEVILRCVPISNHLYFYWYRQILGQKVEFLVSFYNNEISEKSEIFDDQFSVERPDGSNFTLKIRSTKLEDSAMYFCASDSRGNTIYFGEGSWLTVV.

V gene TRBV2 combines with J gene TRBJ2-5; D call uncertain. This CDR3 spans 14 amino acids. Germline-derived CDR1 and CDR2 are SNHLY and FYNNEI. The germline V and J ends were trimmed by 8 bases and 1 base, with 14 bases remaining between them. In DNA, the CDR3 is TGTGCCAGCCTTTTACAGACCCCCCAAGAGACCCAGTACTTC. It translates to CASLLQTPQETQYF.

The chain uses TRBV14 and TRBJ2-1, with TRBD2 matching 7 bases. Trimming at V came to 4 bases and at J to 10 bases, leaving 10 bases not matched to a gene. The germline CDR1 and CDR2 sequences are SGHDN and FVKESK. The CDR3 runs 14 residues. The CDR3 loop reads CASSRGAAGREQFF. CDR3 sequence (DNA): TGTGCCAGCAGCCGCGGGGCAGCGGGAAGGGAGCAGTTCTTC. The variable domain in full, with the rest retrieved from reference TRBV14 and TRBJ2-1, is EAGVTQFPSHSVIEKGQTVTLRCDPISGHDNLYWYRRVMGKEIKFLLHFVKESKQDESGMPNNRFLAERTGGTYSTLKVQPAELEDSGVYFCASSRGAAGREQFFGPGTRLTVL.

The rearrangement uses TRBV3-1 and TRBJ2-5; D may be TRBD1 or TRBD2 (7 bases each). Trimming pared 5 bases from V and 4 bases from J, leaving 17 bases between. CDR1 LGHDT and CDR2 YNNKEL come from the germline V gene (reference sequence). This CDR3 is built from 15 residues. The CDR3, as DNA: TGTGCCAGCAGCTACCGACAGGGCGGGGGAGAGACCCAGTACTTC. Its translation: CASSYRQGGGETQYF.

V and J are TRBV2 and TRBJ2-4, with D possibly called TRBD1 or TRBD2 (5 bases each). CDR3 length equals 16 residues. Trimming shortened V by 6 bases and J by 0 bases, and 15 bases separated the two germline ends. Germline V gives CDR1 SNHLY, CDR2 FYNNEI. The CDR3 DNA follows: TGTGCCAGCAGACAAGGGACGGGCCTAGCCAAAAACATTCAGTACTTC. This codes for CASRQGTGLAKNIQYF.

The V call is TRBV29-1, the J call TRBJ2-7; the D call may be TRBD1 or TRBD2 (6 bases each). Germline values: CDR1 SQVTM, CDR2 ANQGSEA. There are 13 residues in the CDR3. The V gene lost 3 bases and the J gene lost 2 bases, with 11 bases spanning the gap. CDR3 nucleotide sequence: TGCAGCGTTGAGAGGGGGGACACCTACGAGCAGTACTTC. Amino acid sequence: CSVERGDTYEQYF.

This clonotype is a singleton in its sample. V gene TRBV7-2 combines with J gene TRBJ2-7; D is perhaps TRBD2 (5 bases). The germline gives CDR1 SGHTA, CDR2 FQGNSA. The V end was cut by 1 base, the J end by 6 bases, with 13 bases between. The CDR3 consists of 14 residues. The CDR3 nucleotides read TGTGCCAGCAGCTTAGAACGGGGATCAGGCGAGCAGTACTTC. This sequence encodes CASSLERGSGEQYF.

V and J are TRBV29-1 and TRBJ1-1, with no clear D. Germline V CDR1 and CDR2: SQVTM, ANQGSEA. The CDR3 covers 11 residues. The CDR3 DNA sequence: TGCACCCTGAGGCCGGTGGCTGAAGCTTTCTTT. This codes for CTLRPVAEAFF.

This clonotype was observed once. The V call is TRBV5-1, the J call TRBJ2-6, with D unresolved. V lost 3 bases to trimming and J lost 4 bases, with 14 bases between them. Germline V gene sequence: CDR1 SGHRS, CDR2 YFSETQ. This CDR3 contains 16 residues. DNA of the CDR3: TGCGCCAGCAGCTCCACCCCTCTTCCGGGGGCCAACGTCCTGACTTTC. This translates into CASSSTPLPGANVLTF.

V gene TRBV20-1 combines with J gene TRBJ2-1; maybe TRBD2 (5 bases). Germline V CDR1 and CDR2: DFQATT, SNEGSKA (reference sequence). Trimming pared 3 bases from V and 2 bases from J, leaving 5 bases between. This CDR3 region has 12 residues. CDR3 amino acids: CSARRAYNEQFF. The CDR3 DNA is TGCAGTGCTAGGAGGGCCTACAATGAGCAGTTCTTC.

The chain links TRBV7-6 to TRBJ2-1; D not resolved. The CDR3 loop spans 12 amino acids. The germline gives CDR1 SGHVS, CDR2 FNYEAQ. V was shortened by 2 bases and J by 7 bases, with 6 bases between the two germline ends. CDR3 protein: CASSLWFNEQFF. CDR3 nucleotide sequence: TGTGCCAGCAGCTTATGGTTTAATGAGCAGTTCTTC.

This clonotype occurred once. The chain links TRBV9 to TRBJ2-1; D uncertain. The V gene's germline CDR1 is SGDLS and CDR2 YYNGEE. V dropped 0 bases and J dropped 7 bases, with 8 bases sitting between them. The CDR3 is 13 amino acids. For the CDR3, the DNA is TGTGCCAGCAGCGTAGGAGACAAAAATGAGCAGTTCTTC. Its translation: CASSVGDKNEQFF.